This TCR beta chain was sequenced during a study of beta chain features in type 1 diabetes (dated by TCRdb to 2016 to 2019). The study in broad terms: Patients and healthy donors did not differ in mean age, gender distribution, total cell number or subset yield. A total of about 99,000,000 sorted cells were examined across all samples, and RNA yield correlated strongly with the number of cells per subset. The study compared TCRB repertoires of sorted circulating CD4+ T cell subsets between recently diagnosed type 1 diabetes patients and matched healthy donors. Whereas all 30 or so donors provided naive and central memory subsets, regulatory and stem cell-like memory subsets were isolated from just 8 patients and about eight healthy donors. General findings and caveats noted by the study authors: Because cDNA was sequenced instead of genomic DNA, activated cells with high expression could be over-represented, although the groups did not differ in activation or CD3 levels. Only small numbers of individuals were included in the HLA sub-analyses, which left unresolved whether HLA type had any influence on TCRB rearrangement. Naive, central memory and regulatory TCRB repertoires appeared to be more alike among patients than among healthy donors. A moderate but significant shortening of TCRB CDR3 length was observed in type 1 diabetes patients in all four CD4+ subsets. Shorter templates might have been favored by PCR, but patient and control samples were amplified and corrected together, so both groups would have been affected equally by any skew. At VDJ recombination sites, type 1 diabetes patients had fewer insertions and more deleted nucleotides, which implies abnormalities in thymic rearrangement.

From each donor, a single peripheral blood sample of approximately 110 mL on average was drawn into heparinised tubes. Naive, central memory, regulatory and stem cell-like memory CD4+ T cells were sorted on a BD FACSAria II using a panel including CD45RO, CCR7, CD25, CD127, CD95 and CD27. A purity above 98% was achieved for all sorted populations. PBMCs were isolated immediately by Lymphoprep density gradient centrifugation and stained directly without culture. Samples were stained and sorted in pairs, with one healthy donor and one patient per experiment, so that batch effects were minimized. Inclusive of the bounding cysteine and phenylalanine, the CDR3 is 12 residues long. Here the CDR3 DNA is all that survives: 36 bases in frame from base 1. Relative to germline, V is 2 bases shorter and J is 5 bases shorter, with 9 bases between their ends. Based on the germline V gene (reference sequence), the CDR1 and CDR2 sequences are GTSNPN and SVGIG.

There are a few counts of this clone. Its antigen has not been determined. One base away there is no much larger clone; base qualities are not given. The High Capacity cDNA Reverse Transcription Kit was used to reverse transcribe all of the isolated RNA, meaning that expressed TCRB transcripts were what got sequenced. Deep immunoSEQ sequencing was applied to naive, central memory and regulatory T cell samples, giving an average of roughly 3.5 million total reads per sample. Sorted cells were lysed in RLT buffer and RNA was extracted with DNase-treated RNeasy Micro or Mini kits, depending on cell number. To prevent cross-contamination, every cell subset was processed on its own, while patient and healthy donor samples were processed together. TCRB sequences were amplified from cDNA with the immunoSEQ multiplex PCR, producing 87-bp fragments spanning the CDR3 region. Sequencing of the amplicons was done on the Illumina HiSeq platform. In the original analysis: PCR bias was corrected computationally using synthetic template baselines, and reads within Hamming distance 2 were collapsed, with unmergeable singletons discarded. Reads were aligned against IMGT so that V, D and J genes, CDR3 length and insertions or deletions at six rearrangement sites could be assigned. Clonotype counts were normalized to sorted cell number within each subset before computing true diversity and Gini coefficients with the tcR R package. The overlap coefficient, calculated on TCRB nucleotide sequences, was used to quantify repertoire sharing. As a proxy for the pre-selection repertoire, out-of-frame TCRB sequences from naive cells were analyzed. Imported from immuneACCESS, the table was reduced by TCRdb to in-frame sequences with V and J called. These copies leave out some clones; in studies compared against another copy, an unresolved V gene accounts for under half, and the cause of the remainder is not known. V and J calls and clone size are those listed in that table; D and trimming were worked out from the DNA. The sample table shows hundreds of thousands of clones, and roughly 12% are seen once. Together, the top ten hold 0.022% of the sample.

Recombination joined TRBV30 with TRBJ2-5; matching of 5 bases hints at TRBD1 as the D gene. Sample: naive CD4+ T cells from blood. The sample's cell subset or site label, in plain terms: true naive CD4+ T cells. The receptor was derived from a man aged 18 to 30 with type 1 diabetes. The CDR3 amino acid sequence is: CAWSQSGETQYF. The DNA reads TGTGCCTGGAGTCAGTCAGGGGAGACCCAGTACTTC.